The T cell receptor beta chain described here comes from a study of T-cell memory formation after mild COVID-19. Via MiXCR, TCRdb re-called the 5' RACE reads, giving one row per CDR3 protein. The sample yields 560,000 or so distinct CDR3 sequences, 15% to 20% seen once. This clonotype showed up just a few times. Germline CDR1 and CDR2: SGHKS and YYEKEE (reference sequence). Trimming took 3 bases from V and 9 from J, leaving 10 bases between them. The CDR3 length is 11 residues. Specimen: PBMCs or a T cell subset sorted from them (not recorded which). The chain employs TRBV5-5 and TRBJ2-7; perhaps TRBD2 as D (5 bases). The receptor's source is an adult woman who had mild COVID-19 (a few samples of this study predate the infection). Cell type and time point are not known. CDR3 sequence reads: CASSSEGVQYF. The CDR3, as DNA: TGTGCCAGCAGCTCAGAGGGCGTGCAGTACTTC.